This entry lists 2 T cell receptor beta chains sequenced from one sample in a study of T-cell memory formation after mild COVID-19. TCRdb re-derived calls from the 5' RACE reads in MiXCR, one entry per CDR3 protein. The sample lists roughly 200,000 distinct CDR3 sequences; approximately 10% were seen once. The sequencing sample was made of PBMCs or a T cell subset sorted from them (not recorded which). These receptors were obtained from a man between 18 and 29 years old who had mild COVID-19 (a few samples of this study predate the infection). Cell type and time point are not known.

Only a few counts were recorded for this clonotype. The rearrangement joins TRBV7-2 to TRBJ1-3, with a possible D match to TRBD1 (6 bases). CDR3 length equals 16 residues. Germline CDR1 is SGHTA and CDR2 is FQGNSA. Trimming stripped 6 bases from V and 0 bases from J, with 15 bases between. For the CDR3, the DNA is TGTGCCAGCAGTCCTCAGGGGACCTTCTCTGGAAACACCATATATTTT. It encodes CASSPQGTFSGNTIYF.

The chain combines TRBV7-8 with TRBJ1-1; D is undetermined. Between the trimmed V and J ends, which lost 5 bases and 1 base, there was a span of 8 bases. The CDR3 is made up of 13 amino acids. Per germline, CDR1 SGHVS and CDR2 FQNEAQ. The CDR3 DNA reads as TGTGCCAGCAGCCCACAATGGAACACTGAAGCTTTCTTT. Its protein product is CASSPQWNTEAFF.